Listed here is a single T cell receptor beta chain. This entry comes from a study of blood T cells in healthy people across ages. Russia was home to the donors, healthy Caucasian individuals aged roughly 6 to 90. At least 5 micrograms of total RNA were extracted per sample. The second PCR ran about 6 to 11 cycles with a sample-barcoded 5' primer and J-beta primers. TCRdb ran MiXCR on the 5' RACE reads and lists one entry per CDR3 protein. In the table there are over 700,000 distinct CDR3 sequences, 20% to 25% of which are singletons. The CDR3 consists of 13 residues. V was clipped by 3 bases and J by 1 base, with 6 bases between them. These data also featured in a second study, about T cells of mothers and their children. That paper adds: Several children and their three healthy Caucasian mothers were the donors. Researchers report slightly higher, though non-significant, overlap in related mother-child pairs than in unrelated pairs.

This rearrangement joins TRBV12-3 or TRBV12-4 to TRBJ1-1; D not certain. The specimen sequenced was blood. This TCR came from a boy aged 10-17 years in good health. The CDR3 DNA reads as TGTGCCAGCAGTTTCAACAGGAACACTGAAGCTTTCTTT. Translation: CASSFNRNTEAFF.